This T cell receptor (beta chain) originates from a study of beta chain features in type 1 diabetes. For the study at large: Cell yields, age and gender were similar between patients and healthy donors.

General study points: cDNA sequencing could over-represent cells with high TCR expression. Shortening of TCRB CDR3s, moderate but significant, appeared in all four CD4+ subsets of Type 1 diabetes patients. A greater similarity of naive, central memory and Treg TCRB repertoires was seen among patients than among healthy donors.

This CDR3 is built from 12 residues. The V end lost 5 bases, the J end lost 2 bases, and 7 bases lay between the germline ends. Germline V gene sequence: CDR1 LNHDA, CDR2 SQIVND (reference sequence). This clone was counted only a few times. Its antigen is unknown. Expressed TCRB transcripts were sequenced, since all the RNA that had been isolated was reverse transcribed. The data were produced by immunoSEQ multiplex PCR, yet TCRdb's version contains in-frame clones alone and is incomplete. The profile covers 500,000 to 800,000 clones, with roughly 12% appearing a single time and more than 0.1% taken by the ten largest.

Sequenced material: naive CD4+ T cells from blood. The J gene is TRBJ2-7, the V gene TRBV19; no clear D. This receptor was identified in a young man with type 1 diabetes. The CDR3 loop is CASSASAYEQYF. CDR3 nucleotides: TGTGCCAGTAGTGCCTCAGCCTACGAGCAGTACTTC.